This TCR beta chain appears in the sequencing data of a study of T cells after yellow fever vaccination. As to this clonotype: Antigen: not known.

J lost 6 bases, V lost 2 bases, and 2 bases had no gene match. Germline V gives CDR1 LGHDT, CDR2 YNNKEL (reference sequence). The CDR3 totals 16 residues. As TCR cDNA was made by 5'RACE template switching, a universal primer site and UMIs were added. One entry per CDR3 protein, called by TCRdb with MiXCR from the 5' RACE reads. The sample has a few hundred thousand distinct CDR3 sequences, about 17% seen once. Study-level results: Clonotype sharing between CD4 and CD8 compartments was small.

Sequences were derived from PBMCs, sampled 5 days after the first yellow fever vaccination. This TCR was sampled from a man aged 18 to 30 who received the YFV17D yellow fever vaccine. The chain links TRBV3-1 to TRBJ2-2; TRBD2 aligns across 14 bases. The CDR3 nucleotides are TGTGCCAGCAGCCAACCGGGACTAGCGGGAGCCGGGGAGCTGTTTTTT. This translates into CASSQPGLAGAGELFF. Combining the CDR3 with reference TRBV3-1 and TRBJ2-2 gives the whole variable domain DTAVSQTPKYLVTQMGNDKSIKCEQNLGHDTMYWYKQDSKKFLKIMFSYNNKELIINETVPNRFSPKSPDKAHLNLHINSLELGDSAVYFCASSQPGLAGAGELFFGEGSRLTVL.